One and the same sample provided the 16 T cell receptor beta chains below, sequenced in a study of T cells after yellow fever vaccination (dated by TCRdb to the late 2010s). The method behind the library was 5' RACE. These reads were obtained on an Illumina HiSeq 2500. TCRdb trimmed the raw reads at Q25, called clones with MiXCR and kept productive beta chains. Each CDR3 protein appears once, grouped with its most common genes and DNA. Across this sample there are approximately 96,000 distinct CDR3 sequences, with about 8.4% seen only once. The top ten clones comprise approximately 17% of the sample. The label giving this sample's treatment or condition can be read as: live attenuated yellow fever vaccine strain. Source: CD8+ T cells not binding an NS4B(214-222) dextramer, sorted from PBMCs, taken more than 13 days after the first yellow fever vaccination. What this sample's cell subset or site label stands for: NS4B epitope dextramer-negative CD8 T cells. The origin of the receptors is a man younger than 35 who received the YFV17D yellow fever vaccine.

V gene TRBV27 combines with J gene TRBJ2-3; D might be TRBD1 (5 bases). Germline CDR1 is MNHEY and CDR2 is SMNVEV (reference sequence). Deletions cut 5 bases from V and 1 base from J, with 13 bases between. The CDR3 loop spans 15 amino acids. CDR3 in amino acids: CASSRRARGTDTQYF. CDR3 sequence (DNA): TGTGCCAGCAGTCGAAGGGCCAGGGGCACAGATACGCAGTATTTT.

This clonotype has ten or more counts. The chain combines TRBV7-8 with TRBJ2-3; 11 nucleotides match TRBD2. The germline gives CDR1 SGHVS, CDR2 FQNEAQ. The J segment lost 2 bases and the V segment lost 2 bases, leaving 3 bases of the junction unmatched. This CDR3 is built from 16 residues. DNA for the CDR3: TGTGCCAGCAGCTTATTGACTAGCGGGGACACAGATACGCAGTATTTT. This codes for CASSLLTSGDTDTQYF.

This clonotype was observed at least ten times. The J gene is TRBJ2-2, the V gene TRBV6-4, with D perhaps given as TRBD1 or TRBD2 (5 bases each). Trimming stripped 5 bases from V and 3 bases from J, with 13 bases between. Germline values: CDR1 MRHNA, CDR2 SNTAGT. There are 15 residues in the CDR3. DNA for the CDR3: TGTGCCAGCAGTCGCAGAGGGGTTGACACCGGGGAGCTGTTTTTT. As protein: CASSRRGVDTGELFF.

This clonotype occurred a few times. The gene calls are TRBV4-1 and TRBJ2-7, with 7 nucleotides matching TRBD1. Germline CDR1 is MGHRA and CDR2 is YSYEKL. The V gene end was trimmed by 3 bases and the J gene end by 3 bases; junction bases not matched to a gene: 5. The CDR3 runs 14 residues. CDR3 protein: CASSQTTGSYEQYF. CDR3 nucleotide sequence: TGCGCCAGCAGCCAGACGACAGGGAGCTACGAGCAGTACTTC.

Many counts were recorded for this clonotype. This chain links TRBV6-1 with TRBJ2-5; 9 bases fit TRBD1. Per germline, CDR1 MNHNS and CDR2 SASEGT. The CDR3 extends over 16 amino acids. V gave up 5 bases and J gave up 5 bases; unmatched junction bases: 12. CDR3 residues: CASSPLNRGLGETQYF. The CDR3 nucleotides read TGTGCCAGCAGTCCCCTAAACAGGGGGCTCGGTGAGACCCAGTACTTC.

The sample holds one count of this clonotype. The chain recombines TRBV12-3 or TRBV12-4 with TRBJ2-2; TRBD1 agrees at 11 bases. V lost 10 bases and J lost 4; bases outside the gene matches: 14. This CDR3 comprises 17 residues. The CDR3 DNA reads as TGTGCCATCTGTTTAGGTCTGGGACAGGGGGTCACCGGGGAGCTGTTTTTT. It translates to CAICLGLGQGVTGELFF.

This chain connects TRBV9 to TRBJ2-5, with TRBD2 identical over 7 bases. V gave up 0 bases and J gave up 4 bases; unmatched junction bases: 6. Germline V CDR1 and CDR2: SGDLS, YYNGEE. The CDR3 totals 15 residues. CDR3 residues: CASSVEGRARETQYF. The CDR3 DNA reads TGTGCCAGCAGCGTAGAGGGGAGGGCCCGAGAGACCCAGTACTTC.

The chain carries TRBV27 and TRBJ2-2; the D is unclear. V was trimmed by 0 bases and J by 0 bases, leaving 5 bases between them. The germline gives CDR1 MNHEY, CDR2 SMNVEV (reference sequence). The CDR3 length is 15 residues. The CDR3 DNA follows: TGTGCCAGCAGTTTATCGGCGGCGAACACCGGGGAGCTGTTTTTT. Its protein product is CASSLSAANTGELFF.

This rearrangement joins TRBV19 to TRBJ2-7, with D hard to call. V shed 5 bases and J shed 4 bases, with 12 bases lying between them. The CDR3 is 13 amino acids. Germline V gene data show CDR1 as LNHDA and CDR2 as SQIVND (reference sequence). The CDR3, as DNA: TGTGCCAGTAGTTCCCGGACCCCTTACGAGCAGTACTTC. This codes for CASSSRTPYEQYF.

This clonotype turned up a few times. The gene calls are TRBV12-3 or TRBV12-4 and TRBJ2-3; TRBD2 agrees at 11 bases. The CDR3 has 16 residues. J gave up 8 bases and V 6 bases, and 13 bases lay outside the gene matches. CDR3 in amino acids: CASSPYSGGAQFTQYF. The CDR3 nucleotides are TGTGCCAGCAGCCCGTATAGCGGGGGGGCACAGTTTACGCAGTATTTT.

V gene TRBV9 combines with J gene TRBJ2-3; 9 positions agree with TRBD2. The CDR3 runs 15 residues. Per germline, CDR1 SGDLS and CDR2 YYNGEE. Unmatched junction bases numbered 10, after V lost 7 bases and J lost 4 bases. The chain's CDR3 is CASSNRGGVSDTQYF. The CDR3 DNA follows: TGTGCCAGCTCCAATCGCGGGGGGGTATCAGATACGCAGTATTTT.

The V and J genes are TRBV9 and TRBJ2-1, with 9 bases fitting TRBD2. J lost 6 bases, V lost 0 bases, and 7 bases had no gene match. The length of the CDR3 is 16 residues. Germline CDR1 reads SGDLS; CDR2 reads YYNGEE. The CDR3 reads CASSVGSLAGRNEQFF. CDR3 sequence (DNA): TGTGCCAGCAGCGTAGGGAGTCTAGCGGGGCGCAATGAGCAGTTCTTC.

V and J are TRBV12-3 or TRBV12-4 and TRBJ2-2; the D call may be TRBD1 or TRBD2 (5 bases each). The CDR3 consists of 15 residues. V was trimmed by 3 bases and J by 6 bases, leaving 14 bases between them. The CDR3 protein is CASSFLGDGPGELFF. CDR3 in DNA: TGTGCCAGCAGTTTTTTAGGGGACGGTCCCGGGGAGCTGTTTTTT.

This clonotype was found a few times. The chain combines TRBV7-9 with TRBJ2-2; D ambiguous. V shed 8 bases and J shed 4 bases, with 8 bases lying between them. This CDR3 is 12 amino acids long. Germline values: CDR1 SEHNR, CDR2 FQNEAQ (reference sequence). This CDR3 is CASQGGTGELFF. DNA for the CDR3: TGTGCCAGCCAAGGCGGCACCGGGGAGCTGTTTTTT.

On this clonotype: This likely comes from a read error, as the CDR3 has no conserved phenylalanine or tryptophan at its end. V is TRBV4-1 and J is TRBJ2-1, with D unresolved. CDR1 and CDR2 (germline): MGHRA, YSYEKL. Trimming left V 0 bases short and J 8 bases short, with 14 bases between. The CDR3 has 15 amino acids. CDR3 region: CASSQDRVQVDEQFL. CDR3 bases: TGCGCCAGCAGCCAAGATCGCGTCCAGGTGGATGAGCAGTTCCTC.

The chain uses TRBV19 and TRBJ1-5; a possible D gene is TRBD1 (5 bases). Germline CDR1 is LNHDA and CDR2 is SQIVND (reference sequence). Trimming cost V 5 bases and J 0 bases, with 11 bases left between them. This CDR3 is 15 amino acids long. The DNA for the CDR3 is TGTGCCAGTAGTGGGGACGGTTATAGCAATCAGCCCCAGCATTTT. Protein sequence: CASSGDGYSNQPQHF.